A selection of T cell receptor beta chains follows, all from one sample in a study of cytomegalovirus exposure and HLA in healthy donors. Measured with immunoSEQ multiplex PCR; TCRdb has only the in-frame clones, and not every one. The table for this sample gives approximately 110,000 clones. The sample was PBMCs. The receptor set was obtained from a man aged 30 to 39 in good health and CMV-seronegative. Both conserved end residues are part of each CDR3. D genes are given only for firm matches.

D,V,J,length,DNA,CDR3
TRBD1,TRBV28,TRBJ1-2,15,TGTGCCAGCAGTTTTCGGGACAGGGAGAACTATGGCTACACCTTC,CASSFRDRENYGYTF
-,TRBV7-3,TRBJ2-1,16,TGTGCCAGCAGCCCCCGGACTGGGAGCTCCTACAATGAGCAGTTCTTC,CASSPRTGSSYNEQFF
TRBD2,TRBV11-2,TRBJ2-7,15,TGTGCCAGCAGCTTGATCGGACTAGAAGCCTACGAGCAGTACTTC,CASSLIGLEAYEQYF
-,TRBV19,TRBJ1-1,12,TGTGCCAGTAGTACGACTGACAGTGGCGCTTTCTTT,CASSTTDSGAFF
-,TRBV6-6,TRBJ2-1,13,TGTGCCAGCAGTCCTGACAGTAACAATGAGCAGTTCTTC,CASSPDSNNEQFF
-,TRBV7-9,TRBJ1-1,15,TGTGCCAGCAGCTTTACAGGGTTAATGAACACTGAAGCTTTCTTT,CASSFTGLMNTEAFF
-,TRBV7-8,TRBJ2-5,14,TGTGCCAGCAGCCAAATGGACAGCAGGGAGACCCAGTACTTC,CASSQMDSRETQYF
-,TRBV5-1,TRBJ1-1,13,TGCGCCAGCCGTTTCAGGGGCGGCACTGAAGCTTTCTTT,CASRFRGGTEAFF
TRBD1,TRBV7-2,TRBJ2-1,13,TGTGCCAGCAGCTTCCGGGACAGAAATGAGCAGTTCTTC,CASSFRDRNEQFF
TRBD2,TRBV7-8,TRBJ2-2,19,TGTGCCAGCAGCTTCCAACATCGGGGCGGGGGGCCTATCGCCGGGGAGCTGTTTTTT,CASSFQHRGGGPIAGELFF
-,TRBV4-1,TRBJ2-1,16,TGCGCCAGCAGCCAGACAGGCGGCATCTCCTACAATGAGCAGTTCTTC,CASSQTGGISYNEQFF
TRBD2,TRBV7-3,TRBJ2-2,16,TGTGCCAGCAGCTTAACGGGACTAGCGGGAGCCGGGGAGCTGTTTTTT,CASSLTGLAGAGELFF
TRBD1,TRBV6-4,TRBJ2-1,14,TGTGCCAGCAGTTTGGGACAGGGGAGCAATGAGCAGTTCTTC,CASSLGQGSNEQFF
-,TRBV15,TRBJ1-4,16,TGTGCCACCAGCAGAGTTGGATCCCAGGGTAACGAAAAACTGTTTTTT,CATSRVGSQGNEKLFF
TRBD1,TRBV25-1,TRBJ2-7,12,TGTGCCACCACAGGGGTCGGCTACGAGCAGTACTTC,CATTGVGYEQYF
TRBD1,TRBV6-5,TRBJ1-2,15,TGTGCCAGCAGCCTCGACAGGGGGCAGGTCTATGGCTACACCTTC,CASSLDRGQVYGYTF
-,TRBV7-3,TRBJ2-3,14,TGTGCCAGCAGCTCCTACGCGACTAGTCATACGCAGTATTTT,CASSSYATSHTQYF
-,TRBV5-1,TRBJ2-2,16,TGCGCCAGCAGCTGGGAGGGGGAGGAAAACACCGGGGAGCTGTTTTTT,CASSWEGEENTGELFF
-,TRBV5-3,TRBJ1-2,13,TGTGCCAGAAGCTTACAAGCTAACTATGGCTACACCTTC,CARSLQANYGYTF
-,TRBV10-3,TRBJ2-7,13,TGTGCCATCAGTGTTAGAACGGCCTACGAGCAGTACTTC,CAISVRTAYEQYF